These T cell receptor beta chains were read from a single sample in a study of blood T cells in healthy people across ages. TCRdb processed the 5' RACE reads anew with MiXCR; each CDR3 protein has one entry. Seen here are 700,000 to 850,000 distinct CDR3 sequences, about 55% observed once, and the top ten hold about 38%. The sequencing sample was made of blood. These receptors came from an older man in good health. Each CDR3 is given with its conserved first and last residue. The D gene is left open where the match is weak. The listing skips clone size in some rows; elsewhere it reads once, few, many or a size class.

v_call	j_call	d_call	clone_size	cdr3_aa	cdr3_nt
TRBV12-3/TRBV12-4	TRBJ1-2	TRBD1	.	CASSLTLWTGPDGYGYTF	TGTGCCAGCAGTTTAACACTATGGACAGGGCCTGATGGGTATGGCTACACCTTC
TRBV12-3/TRBV12-4	TRBJ2-5	TRBD2	.	CASSHAGTSGQETQYF	TGTGCCAGCAGTCACGCCGGGACTAGCGGCCAAGAGACCCAGTACTTC
TRBV5-1	TRBJ2-1	.	.	CASSLERTTANEQFF	TGCGCCAGCAGCTTGGAAAGGACAACAGCCAATGAGCAGTTCTTC
TRBV18	TRBJ2-1	TRBD2	once	CASSTTIAGGNNEQFF	TGTGCCAGCTCAACGACCATAGCGGGAGGGAACAATGAGCAGTTCTTC
TRBV27	TRBJ2-3	TRBD2	few	CASIRLAGEVGTDTQYF	TGTGCCAGCATCAGACTAGCGGGAGAGGTGGGGACAGATACGCAGTATTTT
TRBV20-1	TRBJ1-2	.	.	CSARLGYGYTF	TGCAGTGCTAGATTAGGATACGGCTACACCTTC
TRBV7-2	TRBJ2-4	TRBD1	.	CASKLYRDRGNEQYF	TGTGCCAGCAAACTTTACCGGGACAGGGGTAATGAGCAGTACTTC
TRBV27	TRBJ2-1	TRBD2	.	CASSLKLAGVDPYNEQFF	TGTGCCAGCAGTTTAAAACTAGCGGGAGTGGACCCCTACAATGAGCAGTTCTTC
TRBV3-1	TRBJ2-7	TRBD1	.	CASSWLTGTYEQYF	TGTGCCAGCAGCTGGTTGACAGGGACCTACGAGCAGTACTTC
TRBV7-9	TRBJ2-7	TRBD1	.	CASSSHPKDRGPYEQYF	TGTGCCAGCAGCTCACACCCGAAGGACAGGGGGCCTTACGAGCAGTACTTC
TRBV2	TRBJ2-3	TRBD2	.	CASSVYGSGTSGNRDAYF	TGTGCCAGCAGTGTTTATGGGTCAGGGACTAGCGGAAACAGAGACGCGTATTTT
TRBV7-6	TRBJ2-7	TRBD2	few	CASSSLGTSGYEQYF	TGTGCCAGCAGTTCTTTAGGGACTAGCGGCTACGAGCAGTACTTC
TRBV7-2	TRBJ2-5	.	.	CASSPTGLIKETQYF	TGTGCCAGCAGTCCGACAGGTCTCATTAAAGAGACCCAGTACTTC
TRBV29-1	TRBJ2-3	TRBD1	.	CSVLPWDRGRRDTQYF	TGCAGCGTTCTACCGTGGGACAGGGGGCGCAGGGATACGCAGTATTTT
TRBV5-5	TRBJ2-3	.	.	CASSSWTGTDTQYF	TGTGCCAGCAGCTCGTGGACAGGCACAGATACGCAGTATTTT
TRBV11-2	TRBJ2-1	.	.	CASRPPGPTYNEQFF	TGTGCCAGCAGACCCCCGGGACCAACCTACAATGAGCAGTTCTTC
TRBV2	TRBJ1-1	TRBD1	.	CASSETGVEGEAFF	TGTGCCAGCAGTGAGACAGGGGTTGAAGGTGAAGCTTTCTTT
TRBV9	TRBJ2-7	.	.	CASSVVGASALGYNEQYF	TGTGCCAGCAGCGTAGTCGGCGCCTCGGCTCTGGGATACAATGAGCAGTACTTC
TRBV10-3	TRBJ2-5	TRBD2	few	CAISESSGRAGDETQYF	TGTGCCATCAGTGAGTCTAGCGGGAGGGCCGGGGACGAGACCCAGTACTTC
TRBV2	TRBJ1-2	TRBD1	.	CASRPPGTATNYGYTF	TGTGCCAGCAGACCTCCCGGGACAGCAACGAACTATGGCTACACCTTC
TRBV12-3/TRBV12-4	TRBJ1-1	.	.	CASSLRQAGEAFF	TGTGCCAGCAGCCTGCGACAGGCGGGTGAAGCTTTCTTT
TRBV27	TRBJ2-1	.	.	CASQSGRLYEQFF	TGTGCCAGCCAGAGTGGGAGGCTGTATGAGCAGTTCTTC
TRBV7-9	TRBJ2-2	TRBD1	few	CASSSEDRGYTGELFF	TGTGCCAGCAGCTCTGAAGACAGGGGCTACACCGGGGAGCTGTTTTTT
TRBV7-9	TRBJ2-3	.	.	CASSLGQGLSTDTQYF	TGTGCCAGCAGCTTAGGACAGGGACTAAGCACAGATACGCAGTATTTT
TRBV5-1	TRBJ2-7	TRBD2	once	CASSGGGGDSYEQYF	TGCGCCAGCAGCGGTGGGGGGGGAGATTCCTACGAGCAGTACTTC
TRBV3-1	TRBJ2-7	TRBD2	.	CASSQDKVSGRAFEQYF	TGTGCCAGCAGCCAAGATAAAGTTAGCGGGAGGGCCTTCGAGCAGTACTTC
TRBV18	TRBJ2-4	TRBD2	.	CASSREGSGSSREQYF	TGTGCCAGCTCACGTGAGGGTAGCGGGAGCTCAAGGGAGCAGTACTTC
TRBV10-3	TRBJ2-2	.	once	CAISEERTGELFF	TGTGCCATCAGTGAGGAACGGACCGGGGAGCTGTTTTTT
TRBV7-6	TRBJ2-1	TRBD2	.	CASSLDSAGSSYNEQFF	TGTGCCAGCAGCTTAGATTCAGCGGGAAGCTCCTACAATGAGCAGTTCTTC
TRBV4-1	TRBJ1-1	.	.	CASSQAEWITEAFF	TGCGCCAGCAGCCAAGCGGAATGGATCACTGAAGCTTTCTTT
TRBV27	TRBJ2-7	.	.	CASSAYGTDSYEQYF	TGTGCCAGCAGTGCCTACGGGACCGACTCCTACGAGCAGTACTTC
TRBV7-2	TRBJ1-2	.	few	CASSPRPTLPGYTF	TGTGCCAGCAGCCCCCGACCCACACTCCCTGGCTACACCTTC
TRBV27	TRBJ2-7	.	few	CASSLSIGQILYEQYF	TGTGCCAGCAGTTTATCGATCGGACAGATCCTCTACGAGCAGTACTTC
TRBV20-1	TRBJ2-1	TRBD2	.	CSAHSGSGFSYEQFF	TGCAGTGCTCATAGCGGGAGCGGGTTTTCCTACGAGCAGTTCTTC
TRBV12-3/TRBV12-4	TRBJ2-7	TRBD1	few	CASSPNRGGTYEQYF	TGTGCCAGCAGCCCGAACAGGGGTGGGACCTACGAGCAGTACTTC
TRBV5-5	TRBJ2-2	TRBD2	.	CASSRSSGRARNTGEPFF	TGTGCCAGCAGCCGGTCTAGCGGGAGGGCGCGGAACACCGGGGAGCCGTTTTTT
TRBV20-1	TRBJ1-1	.	few	CSAYVRGNTEAFF	TGCAGTGCTTATGTCAGGGGGAACACTGAAGCTTTCTTT
TRBV7-9	TRBJ2-1	TRBD2	few	CASSLGGAGPSYNEQFF	TGTGCCAGCAGTCTCGGGGGGGCGGGGCCCTCCTACAATGAGCAGTTCTTC
TRBV28	TRBJ2-7	TRBD1	.	CASGRTGVYEQYF	TGTGCCAGCGGACGGACAGGGGTGTACGAGCAGTACTTC
TRBV25-1	TRBJ2-2	TRBD1	.	CASSERTGVTGELFF	TGTGCCAGCAGTGAAAGGACAGGGGTCACCGGGGAGCTGTTTTTT
TRBV27	TRBJ2-3	TRBD2	.	CASSSPGLAGGPSTDTQYF	TGTGCCAGCAGTAGCCCGGGACTAGCGGGAGGGCCAAGCACAGATACGCAGTATTTT
TRBV27	TRBJ2-3	TRBD2	few	CASSRPGLAGETDTQYF	TGTGCCAGCAGCCGACCGGGACTAGCGGGAGAGACAGATACGCAGTATTTT